These 29 T cell receptor beta chains came from one sample sequenced in a study of human T cells and chemical hapten exposure. TCRdb re-called the RACE reads with MiXCR, one entry per CDR3 protein. Here the sample spans tens of thousands of distinct CDR3 sequences, about 10% being singletons. Time point meaning: patch test 1, 2 weeks after DPC sensitization. This sample's treatment: therapeutic diphenylcyclopropenone sensitization with weekly scalp DPC. The starting material was whole blood, obtained in connection with sensitization to the hapten diphenylcyclopropenone (DPC). The receptors were gathered from a woman aged 45-65 years with alopecia areata. Some clones in this sample may be carry-over from other donors' samples.

This clonotype was seen a few times. The chain carries TRBV2 and TRBJ1-4; D is unresolved. This CDR3 comprises 13 residues. Germline CDR1 is SNHLY and CDR2 is FYNNEI. With 8 bases removed from V and 8 bases from J, the gap between germline ends came to 15 bases. The CDR3 loop reads CASVTTRREKLFF. For the CDR3, the DNA is TGTGCCAGCGTGACAACCCGGAGAGAAAAACTGTTTTTT.

This clonotype was recorded a few times. This chain joins TRBV6-6 and TRBJ2-3; 8 nucleotides agree with TRBD2. In germline, CDR1 is MNHNY, CDR2 SVGAGI (reference sequence). Trimming cost V 5 bases and J 5 bases; bases outside gene matches: 9. This CDR3 comprises 15 residues. The CDR3 DNA sequence: TGTGCCAGCAGTAGCCCGGGGGGGTATGGAGATACGCAGTATTTT. Translation gives CASSSPGGYGDTQYF.

Ten or more counts support this clonotype. The chain recombines TRBV19 with TRBJ2-6, with D possibly being TRBD1 or TRBD2 (6 bases each). Trimming removed 3 bases at V and 2 bases at J, with 8 bases between. This CDR3 comprises 15 residues. The germline gives CDR1 LNHDA, CDR2 SQIVND (reference sequence). The CDR3 bases are TGTGCCAGTAGTATGAGGGGGGCTGGGGCCAACGTCCTGACTTTC. This codes for CASSMRGAGANVLTF.

This clonotype has ten or more counts. The rearrangement links TRBV29-1 to TRBJ2-7; the D is unclear. Germline V gives CDR1 SQVTM, CDR2 ANQGSEA. The CDR3 length is 12 residues. Trimming took off 5 bases at V and 3 bases at J, with 11 bases between the two ends. CDR3 coding DNA: TGCAGCGTTAAGAACAACCTCTACGAGCAGTACTTC. Translating it yields CSVKNNLYEQYF.

The chain joins TRBV19 to TRBJ1-5; 7 bases are shared with TRBD1. The V and J ends lost 3 bases and 1 base, in that order; junction bases with no gene match: 9. CDR1 LNHDA and CDR2 SQIVND come from the germline V gene (reference sequence). There are 17 residues in the CDR3. CDR3 sequence reads: CASSIWTGSPSNQPQHF. DNA for the CDR3: TGTGCCAGTAGTATTTGGACAGGCTCACCGAGCAATCAGCCCCAGCATTTT.

This clonotype has a handful of counts. The CDR3 reads CASSYQRTSGEQYF. Here the CDR3 DNA reads TGTGCCAGCAGTTACCAACGGACTAGCGGGGAGCAGTACTTC. The chain employs TRBV6-5 and TRBJ2-7; 11 nucleotides match TRBD2. The CDR3 extends over 14 amino acids. Germline V gene sequence: CDR1 MNHEY, CDR2 SVGAGI. Trimming removed 2 bases from V and 7 bases from J; junction bases left unmatched: 4.

In its sample, this clonotype was seen many times. The gene calls are TRBV12-3 or TRBV12-4 and TRBJ2-3, with 14 bases that match TRBD2. The junction had 8 bases not matched to a gene; V was cut back by 6 bases and J by 0 bases. The CDR3 extends over 18 amino acids. The CDR3 bases are TGTGCCAGCAGAACAGGACTAGCGGGGGGACATAGCACAGATACGCAGTATTTT. Translated, it gives CASRTGLAGGHSTDTQYF.

There are many counts of this clonotype. This chain uses TRBV30 with TRBJ1-1; no reliable D call. This CDR3 is 13 amino acids long. CDR1 GTSNPN and CDR2 SVGIG come from the germline V gene (reference sequence). Trimming stripped 0 bases from V and 1 base from J, with 6 bases between. The CDR3 DNA follows: TGTGCCTGGAGTGTACAAGGGAACACTGAAGCTTTCTTT. This encodes CAWSVQGNTEAFF. Together with reference TRBV30 and TRBJ1-1, the CDR3 gives the full variable domain: SQTIHQWPATLVQPVGSPLSLECTVEGTSNPNLYWYRQAAGRGLQLLFYSVGIGQISSEVPQNLSASRPQDRQFILSSKKLLLSDSGFYLCAWSVQGNTEAFFGQGTRLTVV.

This clonotype was counted only a few times. The chain recombines TRBV5-6 with TRBJ1-1; 7 bases line up with TRBD1. This CDR3 spans 12 amino acids. Germline CDR1 is SGHDT and CDR2 is YYEEEE. V dropped 3 bases and J dropped 10; count of bases not matched to a gene: 6. CDR3 sequence reads: CASSSTGEGAFF. The CDR3 DNA reads as TGTGCCAGCAGCTCTACAGGGGAAGGAGCTTTCTTT. Together with reference TRBV5-6 and TRBJ1-1, the CDR3 gives the full variable domain: DAGVTQSPTHLIKTRGQQVTLRCSPKSGHDTVSWYQQALGQGPQFIFQYYEEEERQRGNFPDRFSGHQFPNYSSELNVNALLLGDSALYLCASSSTGEGAFFGQGTRLTVV.

The rearrangement uses TRBV7-7 and TRBJ2-3; either TRBD1 or TRBD2 may supply D (6 bases each). Germline CDR1 and CDR2: SSHAT and FNYEAQ (reference sequence). This CDR3 spans 16 amino acids. V was clipped by 1 base and J by 1 base, with 12 bases between them. In nucleotides, the CDR3 is TGTGCCAGCAGCTTAGGCCCGGGGGCGGGCACAGATACGCAGTATTTT. Amino acid sequence: CASSLGPGAGTDTQYF.

The chain links TRBV20-1 to TRBJ2-3; perhaps TRBD2 as D (5 bases). The CDR3 runs 15 residues. From germline, CDR1 is DFQATT and CDR2 SNEGSKA (reference sequence). The ends were cut back, 0 bases at V and 6 bases at J, with 16 bases in the middle. The CDR3 DNA is TGCAGTGCTAGAGATCTTGGAGGAGGTCCCGATACGCAGTATTTT. Its protein is CSARDLGGGPDTQYF.

At least ten counts were recorded for this clonotype. The chain is built from TRBV20-1 and TRBJ1-2; no definite D call. This CDR3 comprises 13 residues. From germline, CDR1 is DFQATT and CDR2 SNEGSKA (reference sequence). V gave up 1 base and J gave up 8 bases, with 14 bases separating them. The CDR3 nucleotides read TGCAGTGCTAGAGTGGAGAGTACCTGGGGCTACACCTTC. Encoded protein: CSARVESTWGYTF.

In this sample, this clonotype turned up a few times. V and J are TRBV4-2 and TRBJ2-7; TRBD1 matches at 8 bases. From germline, CDR1 is LGHNA and CDR2 YNFKEQ. The length of the CDR3 is 14 residues. V gave up 1 base and J gave up 7 bases; unmatched junction bases: 6. CDR3 nucleotide sequence: TGTGCCAGCAGCCAAGGACAGGGGAGCGGGGAGCAGTACTTC. Its protein product is CASSQGQGSGEQYF.

This clonotype was seen ten or more times. The chain combines TRBV4-3 with TRBJ1-6, with D unresolved. Germline CDR1 and CDR2: LGHNA and YSLEER. The CDR3 is 18 residues long. V lost 0 bases and J 0 bases, leaving 12 bases between the germline ends. The CDR3 region is CASSQDPRYSSYNSPLHF. The CDR3 region has the DNA TGCGCCAGCAGCCAAGACCCCCGCTATAGCTCCTATAATTCACCCCTCCACTTT.

This clonotype has just one count. The chain recombines TRBV5-1 with TRBJ1-1; D may be TRBD1 (5 bases). V was clipped by 4 bases and J by 1 base, with 11 bases between them. Germline CDR1 and CDR2: SGHRS and YFSETQ. The CDR3 has 14 amino acids. DNA for the CDR3: TGCGCCAGCAGCACGCTACAGGCGAACACTGAAGCTTTCTTT. Its translation: CASSTLQANTEAFF.

The V gene is TRBV7-3, the J gene TRBJ2-1; 12 nucleotides align to TRBD2. Germline CDR1 is SGHTA and CDR2 is FQGTGA. The V gene end was trimmed by 1 base and the J gene end by 7 bases; junction bases not matched to a gene: 8. This CDR3 comprises 17 residues. In DNA, the CDR3 is TGTGCCAGCAGCTTAAGGGTGACTAGCGGGGGTGAGAATGAGCAGTTCTTC. Translating gives CASSLRVTSGGENEQFF.

This clonotype has just a few counts. V is TRBV6-1 and J is TRBJ2-1; D assignment may be TRBD1 or TRBD2 (5 bases each). The CDR3 runs to 15 residues. Trimming removed 4 bases from V and 0 bases from J, with 10 bases in between. Germline V gives CDR1 MNHNS, CDR2 SASEGT. This CDR3 is CASSGGVGSYNEQFF. CDR3 nucleotides: TGTGCCAGCAGTGGAGGGGTGGGCTCCTACAATGAGCAGTTCTTC.

This clonotype was seen a few times. V is TRBV12-3 or TRBV12-4 and J is TRBJ2-6; D perhaps matches TRBD1 (5 bases). V lost 3 bases and J lost 0, with 12 bases in between. The CDR3 consists of 17 residues. CDR3 residues: CASSFQGLSSGANVLTF. The CDR3 DNA is TGTGCCAGCAGTTTTCAGGGCCTAAGCTCTGGGGCCAACGTCCTGACTTTC.

The rearrangement joins TRBV6-5 to TRBJ1-5, with D perhaps matching TRBD1 (6 bases). From germline, CDR1 is MNHEY and CDR2 SVGAGI. Trimming shortened V by 6 bases and J by 5 bases, and 14 bases separated the two germline ends. This CDR3 contains 14 residues. The chain's CDR3 is CASSLDSIHQPQHF. CDR3 bases: TGTGCCAGCAGCTTGGACAGCATTCATCAGCCCCAGCATTTT.

This clonotype showed up many times. The V and J genes are TRBV7-2 and TRBJ2-2; 8 bases match TRBD2. The length of the CDR3 is 15 residues. The germline gives CDR1 SGHTA, CDR2 FQGNSA. Trimming took 0 bases from V and 6 from J; bases not matched to a gene: 3. CDR3 sequence reads: CASSLAGLGAGELFF. As DNA, the CDR3 is TGTGCCAGCAGCTTAGCGGGACTAGGGGCCGGGGAGCTGTTTTTT.

This clonotype occurred once. This sequence may be a read error, since a much larger clone differs from it by one base. The CDR3, as DNA: TGCAGCGCACTTCTAGCCAAAAGCATTCAGTACTTC. Its translation: CSALLAKSIQYF. The chain couples TRBV29-1 to TRBJ2-4; D possibly corresponds to TRBD2 (5 bases). Germline assignment: CDR1 SQVTM and CDR2 ANQGSEA. This CDR3 region has 12 residues.

This clonotype was seen repeatedly, ten times or more. The gene calls are TRBV7-8 and TRBJ1-5; no reliable D call. CDR3 length equals 14 residues. V lost 1 base and J 6 bases, leaving 10 bases between the germline ends. Germline CDR1 and CDR2: SGHVS and FQNEAQ. The CDR3 DNA is TGTGCCAGCAGCTTAGTAAGTTTTGGTCAGCCCCAGCATTTT. It translates to CASSLVSFGQPQHF.

This clonotype was seen a few times. The CDR3 DNA reads as TGCAGTGCTAGTAGTCCCTACGAGCAGTACTTC. Translated: CSASSPYEQYF. V usage is TRBV20-1 and J usage is TRBJ2-7; D uncertain. In germline, CDR1 is DFQATT, CDR2 SNEGSKA (reference sequence). This CDR3 has 11 residues. V lost 3 bases and J 2 bases, leaving 5 bases between the germline ends.

This clonotype was counted between two and nine times. This chain joins TRBV5-1 and TRBJ2-5, with D possibly being TRBD2 (5 bases). The germline CDR1 and CDR2 sequences are SGHRS and YFSETQ. V was shortened by 0 bases and J by 1 base, with 10 bases between the two germline ends. The CDR3 consists of 15 residues. CDR3 DNA: TGCGCCAGCAGCTTGGCCAAGACTACCCAAGAGACCCAGTACTTC. Protein sequence: CASSLAKTTQETQYF.

This chain uses TRBV5-1 with TRBJ2-5, with TRBD1 matching 9 bases. Germline V gives CDR1 SGHRS, CDR2 YFSETQ. The CDR3 runs to 20 residues. Trimming removed 2 bases from V and 1 base from J; junction bases left unmatched: 18. The CDR3: CASSFILSRDRALLQETQYF. Written as DNA, the CDR3 is TGCGCCAGCAGCTTCATTCTTTCCCGGGACAGGGCCCTCCTCCAAGAGACCCAGTACTTC.

At least ten counts were recorded for this clonotype. This rearrangement joins TRBV7-2 to TRBJ2-1; no firm D call. CDR1 is SGHTA, CDR2 FQGNSA, per germline. The CDR3 has 13 amino acids. V was shortened by 9 bases and J by 4 bases, with 13 bases between the two germline ends. In nucleotides, the CDR3 is TGTGCCAGTAAAGGGCGGAGTTACAATGAGCAGTTCTTC. It yields the protein CASKGRSYNEQFF.

The chain combines TRBV28 with TRBJ2-7, with TRBD1 matching 8 bases. Germline loops: CDR1 MDHEN, CDR2 SYDVKM. The trim removed 3 bases at V and 3 bases at J, leaving 4 bases unmatched. CDR3 size: 14 residues. The CDR3, as DNA: TGTGCCAGCAGTTTGACCAGGGGGCGCTACGAGCAGTACTTC. It translates to CASSLTRGRYEQYF.

This clonotype was counted at least ten times. The J gene is TRBJ2-7, the V gene TRBV3-1; D might be TRBD1 (5 bases). Germline V gene data show CDR1 as LGHDT and CDR2 as YNNKEL (reference sequence). CDR3 size: 14 residues. The V end lost 0 bases, the J end lost 2 bases, and 8 bases lay between the germline ends. The CDR3 DNA follows: TGTGCCAGCAGCCAAGATTACAGGCCCTACGAGCAGTACTTC. It specifies CASSQDYRPYEQYF.

The sample holds a few counts of this clonotype. The chain combines TRBV6-5 with TRBJ1-2, with 7 positions matching TRBD1. V lost 11 bases and J lost 2; bases outside the gene matches: 8. Germline CDR1 is MNHEY and CDR2 is SVGAGI. This CDR3 has 13 amino acids. The CDR3 nucleotides are TGTGCCTGCGCAGGGGGGCACAACTATGGCTACACCTTC. Translating gives CACAGGHNYGYTF.